The source of this T cell receptor beta chain is a study of T cells after yellow fever vaccination. Study-wide context: For low cell numbers, libraries were made with SMART-Seq v4 Ultra Low Input. Study-wide results and limits: A large majority of primary-vaccination clones showed up again after the booster (roughly 96% CD4, around 90% CD8). Contamination of FACS-sorted repertoires by abundant clonotypes from the bulk population could occur.

This clonotype was detected a few times. What it binds is unknown. The germline V gene has CDR1 SGHTA and CDR2 FQGNSA. This CDR3 is built from 14 residues. The J segment lost 8 bases and the V segment lost 5 bases, leaving 10 bases of the junction unmatched. 5'RACE template switching produced TCR cDNA carrying a universal primer site and UMIs. TCRdb re-called the 5' RACE reads with MiXCR, one entry per CDR3 protein. The sample has under 500,000 distinct CDR3 sequences, around a sixth seen once. The chain carries TRBV7-2 and TRBJ1-2; TRBD1 aligns across 8 bases. Material: PBMCs, obtained before the yellow fever booster vaccination. The clonotype originates from a man aged 18 to 30 who received the YFV17D yellow fever vaccine. The CDR3 loop reads CASSGDRTVRGYTF. CDR3 DNA: TGTGCCAGCAGCGGGGACAGGACTGTAAGGGGCTACACCTTC.